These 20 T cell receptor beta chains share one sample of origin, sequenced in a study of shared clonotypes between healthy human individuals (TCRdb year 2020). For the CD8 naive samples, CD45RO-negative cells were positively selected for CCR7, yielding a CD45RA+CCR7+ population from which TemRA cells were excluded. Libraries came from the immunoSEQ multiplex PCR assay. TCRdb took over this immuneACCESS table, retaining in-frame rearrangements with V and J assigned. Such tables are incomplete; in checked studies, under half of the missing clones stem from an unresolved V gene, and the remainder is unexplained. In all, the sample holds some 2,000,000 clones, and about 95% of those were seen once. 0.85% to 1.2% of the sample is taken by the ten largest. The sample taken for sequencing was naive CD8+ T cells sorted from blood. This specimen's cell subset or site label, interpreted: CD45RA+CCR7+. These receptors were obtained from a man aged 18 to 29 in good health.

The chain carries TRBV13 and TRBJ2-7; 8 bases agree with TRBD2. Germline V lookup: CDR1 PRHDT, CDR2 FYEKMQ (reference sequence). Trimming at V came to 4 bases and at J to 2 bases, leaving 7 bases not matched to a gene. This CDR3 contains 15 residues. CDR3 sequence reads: CASSSSGSGAYEQYF. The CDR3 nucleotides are TGTGCCAGCAGCTCCTCGGGTAGCGGGGCCTACGAGCAGTACTTC.

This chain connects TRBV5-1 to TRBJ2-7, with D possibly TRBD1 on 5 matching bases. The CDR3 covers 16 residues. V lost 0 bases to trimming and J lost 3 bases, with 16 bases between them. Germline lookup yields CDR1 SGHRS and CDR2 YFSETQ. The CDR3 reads CASSLVGREFIYEQYF. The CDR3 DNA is TGCGCCAGCAGCTTGGTTGGCAGGGAATTTATCTACGAGCAGTACTTC.

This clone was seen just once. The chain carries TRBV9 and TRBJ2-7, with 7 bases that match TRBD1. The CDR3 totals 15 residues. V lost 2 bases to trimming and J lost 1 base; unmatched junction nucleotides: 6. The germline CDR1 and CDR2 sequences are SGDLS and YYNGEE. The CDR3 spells CASSVGDSYSYEQYF. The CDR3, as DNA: TGTGCCAGCAGCGTGGGGGACAGCTATTCCTACGAGCAGTACTTC. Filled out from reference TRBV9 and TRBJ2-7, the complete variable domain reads DSGVTQTPKHLITATGQRVTLRCSPRSGDLSVYWYQQSLDQGLQFLIQYYNGEERAKGNILERFSAQQFPDLHSELNLSSLELGDSALYFCASSVGDSYSYEQYFGPGTRLTVT.

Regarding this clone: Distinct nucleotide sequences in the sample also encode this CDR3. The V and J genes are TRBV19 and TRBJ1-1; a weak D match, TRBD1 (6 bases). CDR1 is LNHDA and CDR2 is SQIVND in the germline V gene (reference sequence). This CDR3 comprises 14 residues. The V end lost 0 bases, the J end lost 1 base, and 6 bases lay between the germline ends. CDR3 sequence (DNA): TGTGCCAGTAGTATAGAGGGGGCGAACACTGAAGCTTTCTTT. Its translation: CASSIEGANTEAFF.

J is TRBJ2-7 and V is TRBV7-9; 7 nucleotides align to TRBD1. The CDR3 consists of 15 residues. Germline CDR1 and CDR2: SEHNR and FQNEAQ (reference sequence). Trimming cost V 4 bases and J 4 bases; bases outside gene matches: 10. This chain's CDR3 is CASSSGQVAIYEQYF. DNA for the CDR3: TGTGCCAGCAGCTCCGGACAGGTAGCAATTTACGAGCAGTACTTC.

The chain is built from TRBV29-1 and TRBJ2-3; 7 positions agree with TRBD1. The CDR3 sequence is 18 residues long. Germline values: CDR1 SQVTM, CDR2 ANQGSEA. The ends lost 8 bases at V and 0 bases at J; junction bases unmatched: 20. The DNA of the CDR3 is TGCAGCTTGATTATACAGGGGAAAGGGGGATATAGCACAGATACGCAGTATTTT. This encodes CSLIIQGKGGYSTDTQYF.

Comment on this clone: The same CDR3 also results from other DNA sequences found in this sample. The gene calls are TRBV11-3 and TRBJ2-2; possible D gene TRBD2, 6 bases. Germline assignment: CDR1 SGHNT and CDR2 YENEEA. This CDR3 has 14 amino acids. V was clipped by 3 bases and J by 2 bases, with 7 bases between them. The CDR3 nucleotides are TGTGCCAGCAGCTTGGGGGGTAACACCGGGGAGCTGTTTTTT. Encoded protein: CASSLGGNTGELFF.

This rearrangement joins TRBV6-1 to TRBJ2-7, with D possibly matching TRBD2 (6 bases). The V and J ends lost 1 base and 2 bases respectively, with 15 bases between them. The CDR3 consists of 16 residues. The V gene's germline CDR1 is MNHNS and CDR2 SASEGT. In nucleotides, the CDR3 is TGTGCCAGCAGTGAAGGGTTGGAGGGGAGGACCTACGAGCAGTACTTC. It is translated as CASSEGLEGRTYEQYF.

The CDR3 nucleotides read TGTGCCAGCAGCTCACCGGAGGGGGACAGGGGGTCCACTGAAGCTTTCTTT. Encoded protein: CASSSPEGDRGSTEAFF. The V call is TRBV11-2, the J call TRBJ1-1, with TRBD1 matching over 11 bases. The CDR3 loop spans 17 amino acids. Germline V gene data show CDR1 as SGHAT and CDR2 as FQNNGV. The V and J ends lost 4 bases and 4 bases, in that order; junction bases with no gene match: 11.

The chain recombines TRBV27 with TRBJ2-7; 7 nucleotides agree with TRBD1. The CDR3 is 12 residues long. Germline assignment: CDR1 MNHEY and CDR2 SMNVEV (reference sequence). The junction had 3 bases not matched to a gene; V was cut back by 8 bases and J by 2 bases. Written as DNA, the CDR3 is TGTGCCAGCTTAGGGGGCGCCTACGAGCAGTACTTC. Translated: CASLGGAYEQYF.

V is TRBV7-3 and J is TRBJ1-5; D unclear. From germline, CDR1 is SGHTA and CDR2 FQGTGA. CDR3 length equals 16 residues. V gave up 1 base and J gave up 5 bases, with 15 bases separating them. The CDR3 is CASSLKCWGFDQPQHF. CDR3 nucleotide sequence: TGTGCCAGCAGCTTAAAATGCTGGGGTTTCGATCAGCCCCAGCATTTT.

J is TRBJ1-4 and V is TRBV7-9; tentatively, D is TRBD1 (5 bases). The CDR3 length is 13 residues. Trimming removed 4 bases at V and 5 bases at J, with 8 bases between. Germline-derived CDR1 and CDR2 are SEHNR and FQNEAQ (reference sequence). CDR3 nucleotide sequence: TGTGCCAGCAGCTCGACAGTAAATGAAAAACTGTTTTTT. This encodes CASSSTVNEKLFF.

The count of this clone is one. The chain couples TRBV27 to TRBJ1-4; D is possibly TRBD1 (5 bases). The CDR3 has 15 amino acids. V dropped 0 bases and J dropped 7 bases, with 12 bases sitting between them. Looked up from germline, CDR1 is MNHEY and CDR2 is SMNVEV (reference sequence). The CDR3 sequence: CASSLSGGDGEKLFF. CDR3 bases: TGTGCCAGCAGTTTATCTGGAGGGGATGGTGAAAAACTGTTTTTT.

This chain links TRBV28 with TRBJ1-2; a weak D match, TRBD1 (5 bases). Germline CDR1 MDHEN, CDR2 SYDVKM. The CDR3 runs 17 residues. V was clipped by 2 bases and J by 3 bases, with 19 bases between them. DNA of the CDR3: TGTGCCAGCAGTTTAACTTCCCATGGGGCCGGTGACTATGGCTACACCTTC. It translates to CASSLTSHGAGDYGYTF.

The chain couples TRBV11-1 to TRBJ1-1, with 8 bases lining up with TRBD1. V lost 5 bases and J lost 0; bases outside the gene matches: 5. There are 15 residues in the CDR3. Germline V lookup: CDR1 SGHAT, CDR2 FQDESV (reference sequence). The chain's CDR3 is CASSKSRGLNTEAFF. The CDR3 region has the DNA TGTGCCAGCAGCAAAAGCAGGGGGCTGAACACTGAAGCTTTCTTT.

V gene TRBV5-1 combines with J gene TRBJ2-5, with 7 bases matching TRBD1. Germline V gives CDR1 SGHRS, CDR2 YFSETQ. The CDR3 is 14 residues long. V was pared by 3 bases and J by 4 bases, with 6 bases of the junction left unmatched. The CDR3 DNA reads TGCGCCAGCAGCTCGATGGGACAGTCAGAGACCCAGTACTTC. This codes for CASSSMGQSETQYF.

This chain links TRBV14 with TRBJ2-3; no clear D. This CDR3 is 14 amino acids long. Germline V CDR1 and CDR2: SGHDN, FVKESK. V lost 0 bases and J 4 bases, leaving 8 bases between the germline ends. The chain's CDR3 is CASSQESGADTQYF. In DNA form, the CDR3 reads TGTGCCAGCAGCCAAGAAAGTGGAGCAGATACGCAGTATTTT.

CDR3 amino acids: CASSLRHRDTQYF. Here the CDR3 DNA reads TGTGCCAGCAGTCTCCGACACCGGGATACGCAGTATTTT. This chain connects TRBV27 to TRBJ2-3; D call uncertain. The CDR3 totals 13 residues. V was clipped by 5 bases and J by 6 bases, with 12 bases between them. The germline V gene has CDR1 MNHEY and CDR2 SMNVEV (reference sequence).

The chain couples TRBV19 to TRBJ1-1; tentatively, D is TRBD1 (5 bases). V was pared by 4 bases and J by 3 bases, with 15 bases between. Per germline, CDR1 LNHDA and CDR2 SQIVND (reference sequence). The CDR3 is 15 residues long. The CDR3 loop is CASSNGAPGDTEAFF. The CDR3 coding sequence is TGTGCCAGTAGTAATGGGGCTCCCGGGGACACTGAAGCTTTCTTT.

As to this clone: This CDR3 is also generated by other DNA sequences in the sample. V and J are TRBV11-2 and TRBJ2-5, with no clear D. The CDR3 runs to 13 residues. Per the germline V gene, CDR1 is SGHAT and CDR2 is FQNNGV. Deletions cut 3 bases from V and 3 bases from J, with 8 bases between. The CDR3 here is CASSLIGEETQYF. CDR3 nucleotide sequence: TGTGCCAGCAGCTTGATTGGGGAAGAGACCCAGTACTTC.